This T cell receptor (beta chain) was sequenced in a study of monozygotic twins with inflammatory bowel disease. Template switching incorporated UMIs with a 6-nucleotide sample barcode. Using the 5' RACE reads, TCRdb records one entry per CDR3 protein without DNA. This sample's table has approximately 400,000 distinct CDR3 sequences. Germline V gene sequence: CDR1 LNHNV, CDR2 YYDKDF (reference sequence). The CDR3 extends over 15 amino acids. The study, taken as a whole, reports: IBD patients shared fewer clonotypes with other individuals than healthy twins, especially patients with disease activity signs.

Comment on this clonotype: Antigen specificity is unknown.

Phlebotomy per donor yielded a single 2.5 ml blood sample. Sequences were obtained from blood. The chain combines TRBV15 with TRBJ1-2; TCRdb names TRBD1, which stays unverified in the absence of DNA. The TCR originated in a human donor with ulcerative colitis or Crohn's disease, or a healthy co-twin of an affected twin (not recorded which). CDR3 loop: CATSRGGTGGLGYTF. The whole variable domain, remainder taken from reference TRBV15 and TRBJ1-2, is DAMVIQNPRYQVTQFGKPVTLSCSQTLNHNVMYWYQQKSSQAPKLLFHYYDKDFNNEADTPDNFQSRRPNTSFCFLDIRSPGLGDTAMYLCATSRGGTGGLGYTFGSGTRLTVV.